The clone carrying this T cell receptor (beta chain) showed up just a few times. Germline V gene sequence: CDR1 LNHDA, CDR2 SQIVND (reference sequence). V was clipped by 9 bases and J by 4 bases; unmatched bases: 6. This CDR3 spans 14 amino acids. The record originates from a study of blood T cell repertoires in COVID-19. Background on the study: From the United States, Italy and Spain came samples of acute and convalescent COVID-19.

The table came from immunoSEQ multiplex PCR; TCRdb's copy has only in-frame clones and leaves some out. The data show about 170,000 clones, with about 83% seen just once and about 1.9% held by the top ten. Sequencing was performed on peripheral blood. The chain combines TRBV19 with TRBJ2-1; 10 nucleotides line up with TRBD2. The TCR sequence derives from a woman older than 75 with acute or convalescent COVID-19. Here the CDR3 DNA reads TGTGCCAGCCCTAGCGGGAGTGTATACAATGAGCAGTTCTTC. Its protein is CASPSGSVYNEQFF.